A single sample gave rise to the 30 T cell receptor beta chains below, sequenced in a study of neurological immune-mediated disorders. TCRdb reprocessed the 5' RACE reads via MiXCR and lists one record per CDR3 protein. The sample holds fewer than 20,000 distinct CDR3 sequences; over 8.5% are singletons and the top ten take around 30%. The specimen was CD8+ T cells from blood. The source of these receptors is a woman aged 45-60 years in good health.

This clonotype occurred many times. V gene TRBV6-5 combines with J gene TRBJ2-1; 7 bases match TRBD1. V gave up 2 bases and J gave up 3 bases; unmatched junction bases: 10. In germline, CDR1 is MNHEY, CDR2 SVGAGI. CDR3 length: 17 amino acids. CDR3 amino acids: CASSYRTTDRFYNEQFF. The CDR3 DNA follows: TGTGCCAGCAGTTACCGTACCACGGACAGGTTCTACAATGAGCAGTTCTTC.

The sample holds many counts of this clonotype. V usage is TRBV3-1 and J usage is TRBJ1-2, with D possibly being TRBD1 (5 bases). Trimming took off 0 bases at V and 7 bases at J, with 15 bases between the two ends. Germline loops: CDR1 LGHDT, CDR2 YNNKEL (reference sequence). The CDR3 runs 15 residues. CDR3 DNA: TGTGCCAGCAGCCAAGATCCTTCGGGGCGGAGTGGCTACACCTTC. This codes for CASSQDPSGRSGYTF.

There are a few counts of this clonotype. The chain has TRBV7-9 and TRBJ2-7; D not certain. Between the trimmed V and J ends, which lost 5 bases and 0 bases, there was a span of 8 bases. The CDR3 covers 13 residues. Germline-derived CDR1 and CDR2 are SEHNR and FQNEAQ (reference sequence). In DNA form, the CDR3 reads TGTGCCAGCAGCCCCCCCAACTCCTACGAGCAGTACTTC. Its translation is CASSPPNSYEQYF. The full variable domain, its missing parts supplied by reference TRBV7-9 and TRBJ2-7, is DTGVSQNPRHKITKRGQNVTFRCDPISEHNRLYWYRQTLGQGPEFLTYFQNEAQLEKSRLLSDRFSAERPKGSFSTLEIQRTEQGDSAMYLCASSPPNSYEQYFGPGTRLTVT.

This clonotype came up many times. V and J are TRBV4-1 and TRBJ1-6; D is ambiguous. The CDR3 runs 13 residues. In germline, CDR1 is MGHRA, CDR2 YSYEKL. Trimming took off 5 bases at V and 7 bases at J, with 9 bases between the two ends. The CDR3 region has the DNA TGCGCCAGCAGCGACCTAAGGAATTCACCCCTCCACTTT. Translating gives CASSDLRNSPLHF.

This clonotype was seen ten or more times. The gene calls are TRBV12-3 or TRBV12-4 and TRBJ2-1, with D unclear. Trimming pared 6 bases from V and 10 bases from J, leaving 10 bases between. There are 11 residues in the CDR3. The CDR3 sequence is CASSQSWEQFF. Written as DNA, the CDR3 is TGTGCCAGCAGCCAGAGCTGGGAGCAGTTCTTC.

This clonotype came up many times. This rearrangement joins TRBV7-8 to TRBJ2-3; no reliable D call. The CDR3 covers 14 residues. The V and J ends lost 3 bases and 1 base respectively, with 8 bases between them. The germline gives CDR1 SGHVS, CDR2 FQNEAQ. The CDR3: CASSFGWGTDTQYF. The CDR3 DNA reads TGTGCCAGCAGCTTCGGATGGGGCACAGATACGCAGTATTTT.

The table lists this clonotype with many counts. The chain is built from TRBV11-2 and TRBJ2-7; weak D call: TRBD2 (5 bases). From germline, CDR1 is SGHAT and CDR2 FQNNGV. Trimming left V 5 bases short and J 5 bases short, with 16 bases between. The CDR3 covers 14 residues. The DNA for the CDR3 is TGTGCCAGCAGCCATGAGGGCGGTTTGGACGAGCAGTACTTC. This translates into CASSHEGGLDEQYF. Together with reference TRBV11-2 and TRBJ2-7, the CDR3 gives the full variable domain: EAGVAQSPRYKIIEKRQSVAFWCNPISGHATLYWYQQILGQGPKLLIQFQNNGVVDDSQLPKDRFSAERLKGVDSTLKIQPAKLEDSAVYLCASSHEGGLDEQYFGPGTRLTVT.

The CDR3, as DNA: TGCGCCAGCAGCAGGGGTCCCGATCAGCCCCAGCATTTT. This sequence encodes CASSRGPDQPQHF. The chain has TRBV5-1 and TRBJ1-5, with D maybe TRBD1 (5 bases). V lost 4 bases and J lost 5, with 10 bases in between. Per the germline V gene, CDR1 is SGHRS and CDR2 is YFSETQ. The CDR3 has 13 amino acids.

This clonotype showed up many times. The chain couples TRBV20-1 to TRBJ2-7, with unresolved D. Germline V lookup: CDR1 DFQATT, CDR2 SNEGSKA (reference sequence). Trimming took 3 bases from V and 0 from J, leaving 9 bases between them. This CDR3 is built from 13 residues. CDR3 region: CSARMDSSYEQYF. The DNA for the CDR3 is TGCAGTGCTAGGATGGATAGCTCCTACGAGCAGTACTTC.

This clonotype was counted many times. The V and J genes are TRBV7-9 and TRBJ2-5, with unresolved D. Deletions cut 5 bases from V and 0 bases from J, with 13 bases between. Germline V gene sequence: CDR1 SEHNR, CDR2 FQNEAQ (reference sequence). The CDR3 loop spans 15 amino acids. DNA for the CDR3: TGTGCCAGCAGCCCAAGGGTGTACGACCAAGAGACCCAGTACTTC. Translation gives CASSPRVYDQETQYF.

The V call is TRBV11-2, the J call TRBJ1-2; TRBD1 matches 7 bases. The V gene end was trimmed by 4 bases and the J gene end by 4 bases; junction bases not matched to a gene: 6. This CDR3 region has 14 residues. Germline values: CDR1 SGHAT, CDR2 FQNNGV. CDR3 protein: CASSSRTGFYGYTF. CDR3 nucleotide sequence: TGTGCCAGCAGCTCTAGGACAGGCTTCTATGGCTACACCTTC.

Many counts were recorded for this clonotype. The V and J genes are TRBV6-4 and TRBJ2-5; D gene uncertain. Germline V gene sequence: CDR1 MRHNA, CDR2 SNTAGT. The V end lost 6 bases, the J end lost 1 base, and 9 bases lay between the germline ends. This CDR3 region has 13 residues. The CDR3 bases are TGTGCCAGCAGCACCGACGCCCAAGAGACCCAGTACTTC. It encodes CASSTDAQETQYF.

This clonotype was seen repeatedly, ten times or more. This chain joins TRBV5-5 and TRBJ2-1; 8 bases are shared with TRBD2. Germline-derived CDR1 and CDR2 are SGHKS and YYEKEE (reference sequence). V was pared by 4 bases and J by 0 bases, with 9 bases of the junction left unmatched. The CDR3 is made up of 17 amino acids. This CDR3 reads CASSRGLVWGSYNEQFF. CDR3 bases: TGTGCCAGCAGCCGGGGACTAGTTTGGGGCTCCTACAATGAGCAGTTCTTC.

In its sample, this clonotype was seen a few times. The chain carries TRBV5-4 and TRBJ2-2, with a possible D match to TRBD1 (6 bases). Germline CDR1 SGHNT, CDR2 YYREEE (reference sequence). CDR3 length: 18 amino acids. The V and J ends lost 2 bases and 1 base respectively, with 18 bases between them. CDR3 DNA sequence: TGTGCCAGCAGCTTTTCTCAGGGGCCAGGGAGGAACACCGGGGAGCTGTTTTTT. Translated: CASSFSQGPGRNTGELFF. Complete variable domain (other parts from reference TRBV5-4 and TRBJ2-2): ETGVTQSPTHLIKTRGQQVTLRCSSQSGHNTVSWYQQALGQGPQFIFQYYREEENGRGNFPPRFSGLQFPNYSSELNVNALELDDSALYLCASSFSQGPGRNTGELFFGEGSRLTVL.

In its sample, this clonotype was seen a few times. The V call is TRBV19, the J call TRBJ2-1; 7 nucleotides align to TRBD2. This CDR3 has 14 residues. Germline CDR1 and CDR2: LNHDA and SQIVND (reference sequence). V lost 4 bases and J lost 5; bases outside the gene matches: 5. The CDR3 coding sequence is TGTGCCAGTAGTACCTGGGGGGGACACAATGAGCAGTTCTTC. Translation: CASSTWGGHNEQFF.

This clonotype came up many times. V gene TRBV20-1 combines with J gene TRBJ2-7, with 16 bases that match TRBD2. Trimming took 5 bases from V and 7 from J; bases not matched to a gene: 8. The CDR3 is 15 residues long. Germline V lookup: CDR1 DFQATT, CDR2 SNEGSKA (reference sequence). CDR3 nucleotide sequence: TGCAGTGCTTTCGGGACTAGCGGGAGGGCGAGGGAGCAGTACTTC. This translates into CSAFGTSGRAREQYF.

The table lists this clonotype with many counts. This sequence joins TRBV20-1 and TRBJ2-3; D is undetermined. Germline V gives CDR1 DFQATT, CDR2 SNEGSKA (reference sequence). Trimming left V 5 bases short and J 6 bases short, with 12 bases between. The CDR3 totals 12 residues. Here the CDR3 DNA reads TGCAGTGCTGGCACTTATGGGGATACGCAGTATTTT. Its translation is CSAGTYGDTQYF.

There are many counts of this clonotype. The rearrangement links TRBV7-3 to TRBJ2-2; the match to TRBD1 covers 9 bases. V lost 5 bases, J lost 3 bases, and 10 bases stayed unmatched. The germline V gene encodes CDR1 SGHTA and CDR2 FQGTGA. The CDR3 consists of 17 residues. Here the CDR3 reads CASSHPRDREDTGELFF. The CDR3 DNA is TGTGCCAGCAGCCACCCCCGGGACAGGGAAGACACCGGGGAGCTGTTTTTT.

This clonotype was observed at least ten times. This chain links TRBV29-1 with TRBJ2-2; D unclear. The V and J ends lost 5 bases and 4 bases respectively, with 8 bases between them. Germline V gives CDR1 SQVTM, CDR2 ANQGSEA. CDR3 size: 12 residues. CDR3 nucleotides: TGCAGCGTTTCCGACACCACCGGGGAGCTGTTTTTT. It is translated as CSVSDTTGELFF.

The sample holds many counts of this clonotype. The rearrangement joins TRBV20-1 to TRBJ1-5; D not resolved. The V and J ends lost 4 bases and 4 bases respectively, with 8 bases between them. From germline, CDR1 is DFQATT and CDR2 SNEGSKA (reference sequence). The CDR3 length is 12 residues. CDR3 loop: CSANRVNQPQHF. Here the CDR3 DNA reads TGCAGTGCTAATCGAGTAAATCAGCCCCAGCATTTT.

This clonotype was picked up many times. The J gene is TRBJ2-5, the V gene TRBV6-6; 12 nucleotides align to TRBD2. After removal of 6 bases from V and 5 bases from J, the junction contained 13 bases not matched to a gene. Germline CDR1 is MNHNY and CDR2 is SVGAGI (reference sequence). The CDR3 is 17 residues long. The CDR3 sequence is CASRPGGPSGRGETQYF. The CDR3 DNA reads TGTGCCAGCAGACCAGGCGGGCCTAGCGGGAGGGGGGAGACCCAGTACTTC.

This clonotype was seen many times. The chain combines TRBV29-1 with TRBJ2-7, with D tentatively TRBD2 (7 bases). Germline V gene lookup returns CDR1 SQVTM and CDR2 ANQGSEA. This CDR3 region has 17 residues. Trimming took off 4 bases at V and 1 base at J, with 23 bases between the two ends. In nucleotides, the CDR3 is TGCAGCGTTGGGGCCCTTCCGTTAGGGGGAGGGTCCTACGAGCAGTACTTC. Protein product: CSVGALPLGGGSYEQYF.

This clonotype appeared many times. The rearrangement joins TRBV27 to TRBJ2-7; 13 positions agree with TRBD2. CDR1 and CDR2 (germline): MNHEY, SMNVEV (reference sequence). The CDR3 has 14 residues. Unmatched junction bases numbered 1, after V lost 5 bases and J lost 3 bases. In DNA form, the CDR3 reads TGTGCCAGCAGTCGGACTAGCGGGAGCTACGAGCAGTACTTC. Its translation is CASSRTSGSYEQYF.

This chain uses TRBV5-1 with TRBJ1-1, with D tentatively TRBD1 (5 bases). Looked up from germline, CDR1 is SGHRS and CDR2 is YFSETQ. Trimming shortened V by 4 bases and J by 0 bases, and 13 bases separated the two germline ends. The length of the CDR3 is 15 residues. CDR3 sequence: CASSSSWGMNTEAFF. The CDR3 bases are TGCGCCAGCAGCAGTAGCTGGGGCATGAACACTGAAGCTTTCTTT.

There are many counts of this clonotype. This CDR3 reads CASSSGGGSKNEQFF. The CDR3 bases are TGTGCCAGCAGTTCAGGGGGTGGGAGCAAGAATGAGCAGTTCTTC. V and J are TRBV7-8 and TRBJ2-1, with 7 nucleotides matching TRBD1. The V gene's germline CDR1 is SGHVS and CDR2 FQNEAQ. V trimming: 6 bases; J trimming: 7 bases; junction bases outside the gene matches: 12. CDR3 length: 15 residues.

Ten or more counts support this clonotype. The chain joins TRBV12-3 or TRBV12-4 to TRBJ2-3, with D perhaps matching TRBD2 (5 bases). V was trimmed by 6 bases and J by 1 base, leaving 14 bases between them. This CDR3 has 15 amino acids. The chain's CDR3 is CASSWTGIRTDTQYF. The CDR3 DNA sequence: TGTGCCAGCAGCTGGACCGGGATTCGCACAGATACGCAGTATTTT.

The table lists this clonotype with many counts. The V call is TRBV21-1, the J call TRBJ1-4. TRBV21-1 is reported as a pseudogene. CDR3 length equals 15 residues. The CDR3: CASSKEGATNEKLFF. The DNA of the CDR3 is TGTGCCAGCAGCAAAGAGGGCGCAACTAATGAAAAACTGTTTTTT.

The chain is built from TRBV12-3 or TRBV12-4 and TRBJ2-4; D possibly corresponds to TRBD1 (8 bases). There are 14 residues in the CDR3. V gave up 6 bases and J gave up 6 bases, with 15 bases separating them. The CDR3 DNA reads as TGTGCCAGCAGATCGACAGGGGAGGGAAACATTCAGTACTTC. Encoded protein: CASRSTGEGNIQYF.

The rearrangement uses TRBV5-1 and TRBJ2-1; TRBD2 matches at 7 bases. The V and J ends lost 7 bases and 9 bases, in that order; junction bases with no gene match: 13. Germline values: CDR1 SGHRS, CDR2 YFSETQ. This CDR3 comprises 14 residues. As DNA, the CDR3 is TGCGCCAGCCGTCCAGGTACTAGCGATGGTGAGCAGTTCTTC. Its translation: CASRPGTSDGEQFF.

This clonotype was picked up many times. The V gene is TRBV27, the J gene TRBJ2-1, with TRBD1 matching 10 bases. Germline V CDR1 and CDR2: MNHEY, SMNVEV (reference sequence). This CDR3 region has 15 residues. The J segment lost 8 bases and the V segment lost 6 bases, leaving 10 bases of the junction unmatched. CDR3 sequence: CASRTWDRGSDEQFF. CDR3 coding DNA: TGTGCCAGCAGAACCTGGGACAGGGGTTCCGATGAGCAGTTCTTC.